This T cell receptor beta chain was sequenced for a study of a mutant IDH1 vaccine in newly diagnosed glioma. The study, taken as a whole, reports: Induction of immune responses by the vaccine occurred in approximately 92% of patients.

The time point: week 11, during vaccination. Vaccine doses each comprised 300 ug of mutant IDH1 20-mer peptide, with topical imiquimod. This clone has more than one count but fewer than ten. The antigen is unknown. Produced via immunoSEQ multiplex PCR; TCRdb's table is partial and in-frame only. The data hold about 24,000 clones, with around 80% observed a single time. This specimen was PBMCs, taken from a glioma patient whose treatment included an IDH1 peptide vaccine. The receptor was isolated from a man aged 40-55 years with glioma.

CDR3 loop: CASSQQGRYGYTF. The CDR3 DNA reads as TGTGCCAGCAGCCAACAGGGTCGCTATGGCTACACCTTC. The rearrangement uses TRBV2 and TRBJ1-2; a weak D match, TRBD1 (6 bases). CDR1 is SNHLY and CDR2 is FYNNEI in the germline V gene. V lost 6 bases, J lost 4 bases, and 12 bases lay in between. The CDR3 totals 13 residues.